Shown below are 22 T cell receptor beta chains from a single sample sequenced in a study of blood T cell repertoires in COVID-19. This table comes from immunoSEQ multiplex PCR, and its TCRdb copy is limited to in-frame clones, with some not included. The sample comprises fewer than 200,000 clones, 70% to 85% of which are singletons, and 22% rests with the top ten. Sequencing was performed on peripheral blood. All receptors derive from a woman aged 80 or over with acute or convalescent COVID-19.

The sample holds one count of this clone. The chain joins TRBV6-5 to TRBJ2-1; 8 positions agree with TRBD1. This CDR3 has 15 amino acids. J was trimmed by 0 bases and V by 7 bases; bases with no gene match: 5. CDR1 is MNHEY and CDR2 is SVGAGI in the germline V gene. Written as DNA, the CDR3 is TGTGCCAGCACCCAGGGGGCGAGCTCCTACAATGAGCAGTTCTTC. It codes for CASTQGASSYNEQFF.

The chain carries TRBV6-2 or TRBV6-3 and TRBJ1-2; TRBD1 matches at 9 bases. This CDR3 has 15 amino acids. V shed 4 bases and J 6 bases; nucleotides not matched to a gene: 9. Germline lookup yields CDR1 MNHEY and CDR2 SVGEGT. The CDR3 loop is CASSSETTGGDGYTF. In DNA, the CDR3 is TGTGCCAGCAGTTCCGAAACGACAGGGGGTGATGGCTACACCTTC.

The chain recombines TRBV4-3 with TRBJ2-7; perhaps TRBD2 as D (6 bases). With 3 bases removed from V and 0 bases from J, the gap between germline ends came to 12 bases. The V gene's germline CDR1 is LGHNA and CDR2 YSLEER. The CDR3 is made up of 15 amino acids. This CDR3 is CASSQSRTTSYEQYF. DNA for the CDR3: TGCGCCAGCAGCCAGAGCCGGACTACCTCCTACGAGCAGTACTTC.

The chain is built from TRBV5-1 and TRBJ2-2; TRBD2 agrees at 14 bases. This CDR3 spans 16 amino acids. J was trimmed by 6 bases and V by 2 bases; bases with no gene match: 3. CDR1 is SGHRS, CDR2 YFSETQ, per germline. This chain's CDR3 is CASSFGTSGSPGELFF. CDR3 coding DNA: TGCGCCAGCAGCTTCGGGACTAGCGGGAGTCCCGGGGAGCTGTTTTTT.

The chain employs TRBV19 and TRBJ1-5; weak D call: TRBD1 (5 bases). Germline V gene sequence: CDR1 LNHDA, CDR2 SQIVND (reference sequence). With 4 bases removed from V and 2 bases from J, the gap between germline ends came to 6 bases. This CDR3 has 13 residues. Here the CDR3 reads CASSTRGNQPQHF. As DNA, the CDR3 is TGTGCCAGTAGTACCAGGGGCAATCAGCCCCAGCATTTT.

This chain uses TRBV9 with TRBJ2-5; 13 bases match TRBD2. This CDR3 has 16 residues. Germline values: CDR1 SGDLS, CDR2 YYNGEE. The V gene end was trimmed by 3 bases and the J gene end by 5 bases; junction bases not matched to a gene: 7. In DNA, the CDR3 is TGTGCCAGCAGCGCGAGGACTAGCGGGAGAGGGGAGACCCAGTACTTC. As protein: CASSARTSGRGETQYF.

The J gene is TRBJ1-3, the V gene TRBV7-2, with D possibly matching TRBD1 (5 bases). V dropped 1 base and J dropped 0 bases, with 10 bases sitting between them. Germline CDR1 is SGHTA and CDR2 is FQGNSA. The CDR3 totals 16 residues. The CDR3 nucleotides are TGTGCCAGCAGCTTAGGGGGCAGGATCTCTGGAAACACCATATATTTT. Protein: CASSLGGRISGNTIYF.

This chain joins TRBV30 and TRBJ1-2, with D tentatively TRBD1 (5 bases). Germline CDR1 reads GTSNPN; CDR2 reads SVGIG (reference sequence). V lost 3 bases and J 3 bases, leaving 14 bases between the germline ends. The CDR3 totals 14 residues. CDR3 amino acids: CAWREEGRYYGYTF. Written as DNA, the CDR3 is TGTGCCTGGAGGGAGGAGGGGCGATACTATGGCTACACCTTC.

CDR3 nucleotide sequence: TGCGCCAGCAGCCTCCTAGGACTAGCGACCGGGGAGCTGTTTTTT. Encoded protein: CASSLLGLATGELFF. The chain employs TRBV4-1 and TRBJ2-2, with 9 positions matching TRBD2. Germline lookup yields CDR1 MGHRA and CDR2 YSYEKL. The CDR3 spans 15 residues. The V and J ends lost 4 bases and 5 bases, in that order; junction bases with no gene match: 5.

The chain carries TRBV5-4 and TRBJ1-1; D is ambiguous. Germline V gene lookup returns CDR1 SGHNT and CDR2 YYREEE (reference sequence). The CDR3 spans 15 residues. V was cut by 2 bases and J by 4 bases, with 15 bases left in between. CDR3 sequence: CASSFVVGEVTEAFF. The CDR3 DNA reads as TGTGCCAGCAGCTTTGTGGTTGGGGAGGTCACTGAAGCTTTCTTT.

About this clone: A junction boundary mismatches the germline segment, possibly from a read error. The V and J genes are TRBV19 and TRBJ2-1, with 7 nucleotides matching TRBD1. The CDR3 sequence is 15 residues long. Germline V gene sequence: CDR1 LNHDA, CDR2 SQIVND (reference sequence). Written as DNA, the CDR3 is TGTGCCAGTAGTCTAGACAGGGCCACCTACAATGAGCAGTTCTTC. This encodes CASSLDRATYNEQFF.

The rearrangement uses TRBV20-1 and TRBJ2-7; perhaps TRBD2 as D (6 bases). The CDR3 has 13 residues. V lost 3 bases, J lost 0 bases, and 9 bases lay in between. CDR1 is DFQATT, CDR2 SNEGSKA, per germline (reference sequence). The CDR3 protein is CSASTLASYEQYF. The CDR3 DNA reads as TGCAGTGCTAGTACACTAGCCTCCTACGAGCAGTACTTC.

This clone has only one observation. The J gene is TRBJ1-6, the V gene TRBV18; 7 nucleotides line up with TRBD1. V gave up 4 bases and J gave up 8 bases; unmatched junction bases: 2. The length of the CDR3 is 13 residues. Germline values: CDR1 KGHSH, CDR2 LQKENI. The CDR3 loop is CASSHTGDSPLHF. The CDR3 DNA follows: TGTGCCAGCTCACACACAGGGGATTCACCCCTCCACTTT.

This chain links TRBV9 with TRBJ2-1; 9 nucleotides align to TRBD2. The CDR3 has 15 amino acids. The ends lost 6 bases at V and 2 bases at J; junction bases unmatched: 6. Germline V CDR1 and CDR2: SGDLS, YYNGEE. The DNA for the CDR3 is TGTGCCAGCATTTCGACTAGCGGCACCTACAATGAGCAGTTCTTC. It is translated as CASISTSGTYNEQFF.

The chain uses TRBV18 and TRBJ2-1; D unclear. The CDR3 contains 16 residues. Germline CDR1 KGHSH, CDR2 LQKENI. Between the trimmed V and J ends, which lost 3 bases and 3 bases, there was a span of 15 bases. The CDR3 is CASSPLRSENYNEQFF. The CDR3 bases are TGTGCCAGCTCACCTCTTCGGAGTGAGAACTACAATGAGCAGTTCTTC. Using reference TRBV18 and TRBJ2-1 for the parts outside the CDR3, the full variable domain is NAGVMQNPRHLVRRRGQEARLRCSPMKGHSHVYWYRQLPEEGLKFMVYLQKENIIDESGMPKERFSAEFPKEGPSILRIQQVVRGDSAAYFCASSPLRSENYNEQFFGPGTRLTVL.

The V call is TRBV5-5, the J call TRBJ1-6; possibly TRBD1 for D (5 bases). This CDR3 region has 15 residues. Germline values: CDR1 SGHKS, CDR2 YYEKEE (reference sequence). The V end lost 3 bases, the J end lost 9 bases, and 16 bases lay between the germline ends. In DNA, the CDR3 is TGTGCCAGCAGCTCCTCCAGGGAACCAATTTCACCCCTCCACTTT. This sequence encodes CASSSSREPISPLHF.

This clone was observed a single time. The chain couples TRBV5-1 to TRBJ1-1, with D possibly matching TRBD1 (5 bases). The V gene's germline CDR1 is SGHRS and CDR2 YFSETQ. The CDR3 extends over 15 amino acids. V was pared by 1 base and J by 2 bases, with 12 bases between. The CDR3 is CASSLMTARNTEAFF. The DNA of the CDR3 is TGCGCCAGCAGCTTGATGACAGCCCGAAACACTGAAGCTTTCTTT. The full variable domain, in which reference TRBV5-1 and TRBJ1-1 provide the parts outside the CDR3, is KAGVTQTPRYLIKTRGQQVTLSCSPISGHRSVSWYQQTPGQGLQFLFEYFSETQRNKGNFPGRFSGRQFSNSRSEMNVSTLELGDSALYLCASSLMTARNTEAFFGQGTRLTVV.

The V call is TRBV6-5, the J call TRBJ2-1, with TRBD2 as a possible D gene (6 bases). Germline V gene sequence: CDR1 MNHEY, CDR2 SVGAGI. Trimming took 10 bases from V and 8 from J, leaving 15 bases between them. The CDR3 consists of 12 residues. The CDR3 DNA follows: TGTGCCACCTTAGCGGCTGTCGATGAGCAGTTCTTC. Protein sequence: CATLAAVDEQFF.

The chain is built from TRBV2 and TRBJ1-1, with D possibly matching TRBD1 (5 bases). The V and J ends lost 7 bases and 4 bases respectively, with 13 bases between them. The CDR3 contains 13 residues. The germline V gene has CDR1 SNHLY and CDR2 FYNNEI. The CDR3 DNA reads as TGTGCCAGCAAGGCAGGGTGGAGCACTGAAGCTTTCTTT. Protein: CASKAGWSTEAFF.

This CDR3 reads CASSEVRGTGTEKLFF. The CDR3 coding sequence is TGTGCCAGCAGTGAAGTTCGGGGGACGGGGACTGAAAAACTGTTTTTT. The chain uses TRBV2 and TRBJ1-4; D possibly corresponds to TRBD1 (5 bases). Germline assignment: CDR1 SNHLY and CDR2 FYNNEI. CDR3 length equals 16 residues. V lost 1 base and J lost 7, with 16 bases in between.

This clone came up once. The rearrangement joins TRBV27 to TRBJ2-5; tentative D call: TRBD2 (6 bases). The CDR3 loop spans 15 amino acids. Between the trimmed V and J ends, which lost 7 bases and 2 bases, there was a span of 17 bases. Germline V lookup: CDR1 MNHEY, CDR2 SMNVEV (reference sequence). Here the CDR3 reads CASNRFAGSQETQYF. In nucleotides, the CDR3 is TGTGCCAGCAACCGATTTGCGGGATCTCAAGAGACCCAGTACTTC.

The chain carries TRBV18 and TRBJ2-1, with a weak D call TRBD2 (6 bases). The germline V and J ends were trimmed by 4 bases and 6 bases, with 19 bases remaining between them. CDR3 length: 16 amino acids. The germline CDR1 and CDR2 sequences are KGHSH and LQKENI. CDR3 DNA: TGTGCCAGCTCACTCCAAACTAGCTCCTGGGGCAATGAGCAGTTCTTC. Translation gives CASSLQTSSWGNEQFF. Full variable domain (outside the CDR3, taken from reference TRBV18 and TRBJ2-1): NAGVMQNPRHLVRRRGQEARLRCSPMKGHSHVYWYRQLPEEGLKFMVYLQKENIIDESGMPKERFSAEFPKEGPSILRIQQVVRGDSAAYFCASSLQTSSWGNEQFFGPGTRLTVL.